This is a list of T cell receptor beta chains from one sample in a study of T cell responses to AZD1222 COVID-19 vaccine. Some clones are missing from TCRdb's copy, which holds only in-frame ones; the method was immunoSEQ multiplex PCR. The sample consists of 110,000 or so clones, approximately 90% of them appearing once. This material consisted of peripheral blood, taken on day 0 of AZD1222 vaccination. All receptors come from an adult in good health. CDR3s include the opening cysteine and the closing phenylalanine or tryptophan. The D gene is left open where the match is weak. A row's size may be missing; if present it is once, few, many or a size class.

TRBV2	TRBD2	-	TRBJ2-2	CASSERREGTGELFF
TRBV27	-	-	TRBJ2-3	CASSTSPTRRTDTQYF
TRBV29-1	-	-	TRBJ1-4	CSVRRPNEKLFF
TRBV5-8	-	-	TRBJ1-2	CASSFGRVSYGYTF
TRBV7-2	-	-	TRBJ2-2	CASSGQARSPLTGELFF
TRBV19	-	-	TRBJ1-3	CASRPPQGPGGIGGNTIYF
TRBV6-6	TRBD1	-	TRBJ2-2	CASSWTGGRTGELFF
TRBV18	-	-	TRBJ1-2	CASSLGQWMAYGYTF
TRBV19	-	-	TRBJ1-1	CASSIEEGNTEAFF
TRBV18	-	-	TRBJ1-1	CASSLHGGKNTEAFF
TRBV7-2	-	once	TRBJ1-1	CASSPRAGRENTEAFF
TRBV2	-	-	TRBJ2-6	CASSEVGVTGANVLTF
TRBV5-8	TRBD1	-	TRBJ1-2	CASSLRDRDGYTF
TRBV27	TRBD1	few	TRBJ2-7	CASGMGVLGGLGEQYF
TRBV5-1	TRBD1	once	TRBJ1-1	CASSPGLTGMNTEAFF
TRBV5-6	TRBD1	-	TRBJ1-4	CASSSSGTEFEKLFF
TRBV27	-	once	TRBJ2-7	CASSFRSDYEQYF
TRBV15	-	-	TRBJ2-7	CATSRGETDTYEQYF
TRBV7-2	TRBD1	-	TRBJ2-3	CASSYKTGGFNTQYF
TRBV20-1	-	-	TRBJ2-3	CSANPGSTQYF